This passage covers 10 T cell receptor beta chains from one sample sequenced in a study of T cells in Graves' hyperthyroidism and ophthalmopathy. Amplification of TCR beta CDR3 regions used RNA as the template. When the TCR CDR3 underwent first-round RT-PCR, the HTBI primer set was used. MiXCR, run by TCRdb on the multiplex PCR reads, gives a single entry per CDR3 protein. Of 400,000 to 500,000 distinct CDR3 sequences listed, roughly 13% were seen once; the top ten hold 5.3%. The sequencing input was blood. Every receptor here comes from a woman between 18 and 30 years old with Graves' hyperthyroidism.

This clonotype was recorded a few times. This sequence joins TRBV6-1 and TRBJ2-7, with D unclear. CDR3 length: 12 residues. V was trimmed by 1 base and J by 3 bases, leaving 4 bases between them. Germline CDR1 and CDR2: MNHNS and SASEGT. CDR3 protein: CASSEDDYEQYF. The CDR3 nucleotides are TGTGCCAGCAGTGAAGACGACTACGAGCAGTACTTC.

This clonotype occurred a few times. This may come from a read error, since a much larger clone is one base off. Since the CDR3 does not end with the conserved phenylalanine or tryptophan, this likely comes from a read error. The chain links TRBV7-8 to TRBJ1-1; D remains ambiguous. The length of the CDR3 is 12 residues. In germline, CDR1 is SGHVS, CDR2 FQNEAQ. Trimming cost V 6 bases and J 1 base, with 6 bases left between them. The CDR3 is CASSSSNTEAFL. The CDR3 coding sequence is TGTGCCAGCAGTTCGTCGAACACTGAAGCTTTCCTT.

J is TRBJ2-3 and V is TRBV6-5; 9 positions agree with TRBD2. From germline, CDR1 is MNHEY and CDR2 SVGAGI. V lost 1 base to trimming and J lost 0 bases; unmatched junction nucleotides: 2. The CDR3 totals 16 residues. In DNA, the CDR3 is TGTGCCAGCAGTTACTTGGCGGGGGGGAGCACAGATACGCAGTATTTT. Amino acids: CASSYLAGGSTDTQYF.

This clonotype occurred many times. The gene calls are TRBV27 and TRBJ2-5, with TRBD2 matching 10 bases. The length of the CDR3 is 15 residues. The ends lost 5 bases at V and 5 bases at J; junction bases unmatched: 8. The germline CDR1 and CDR2 sequences are MNHEY and SMNVEV (reference sequence). CDR3 region: CASSIGLAVGETQYF. The CDR3 nucleotides read TGTGCCAGCAGTATAGGACTAGCGGTGGGGGAGACCCAGTACTTC.

Many counts were recorded for this clonotype. The chain couples TRBV12-3 or TRBV12-4 to TRBJ2-5, with D tentatively TRBD1 or TRBD2 (5 bases each). V lost 1 base and J lost 2, with 11 bases in between. The CDR3 has 15 residues. The CDR3, as DNA: TGTGCCAGCAGTTTAGGGGGGTCGGGGCAAGAGACCCAGTACTTC. This gives the protein CASSLGGSGQETQYF.

This clonotype occurred many times. The chain is built from TRBV19 and TRBJ1-5; possibly TRBD1 for D (5 bases). This CDR3 has 17 amino acids. With 6 bases removed from V and 5 bases from J, the gap between germline ends came to 23 bases. CDR1 and CDR2 from the germline V gene are LNHDA and SQIVND (reference sequence). CDR3 nucleotides: TGTGCCAGTAGCTATTACCTGAGCAGGGAGGCCCATCAGCCCCAGCATTTT. It codes for CASSYYLSREAHQPQHF.

V is TRBV9 and J is TRBJ2-2, with D perhaps matching TRBD2 (5 bases). The CDR3 extends over 14 amino acids. The V end was cut by 0 bases, the J end by 4 bases, with 7 bases between. Germline assignment: CDR1 SGDLS and CDR2 YYNGEE. CDR3 nucleotides: TGTGCCAGCAGCGTAGAAGAGGGCACCGGGGAGCTGTTTTTT. This codes for CASSVEEGTGELFF.

This clonotype has a count of ten or more. The chain recombines TRBV6-1 with TRBJ2-3; a weak D match, TRBD2 (5 bases). Trimming removed 3 bases from V and 0 bases from J, with 13 bases in between. This CDR3 contains 16 residues. Germline V CDR1 and CDR2: MNHNS, SASEGT. Here the CDR3 DNA reads TGTGCCAGCAGTGATATGGCGGGCGCCAGCACAGATACGCAGTATTTT. Translating it yields CASSDMAGASTDTQYF.

The genes are TRBV12-3 or TRBV12-4 and TRBJ1-5, with no clear D. CDR3 length: 15 amino acids. V was pared by 5 bases and J by 1 base, with 12 bases between. Here the CDR3 reads CASSPLRGSNQPQHF. The CDR3 DNA is TGTGCCAGCAGTCCTCTCCGGGGAAGCAATCAGCCCCAGCATTTT.

This clonotype was counted ten times or more. The chain has TRBV6-4 and TRBJ2-3; D not resolved. The germline V gene has CDR1 MRHNA and CDR2 SNTAGT. Deletions cut 2 bases from V and 1 base from J, with 4 bases between. The CDR3 contains 13 residues. CDR3 sequence: CASSDGGTDTQYF. The CDR3 nucleotides are TGTGCCAGCAGTGACGGCGGCACAGATACGCAGTATTTT.